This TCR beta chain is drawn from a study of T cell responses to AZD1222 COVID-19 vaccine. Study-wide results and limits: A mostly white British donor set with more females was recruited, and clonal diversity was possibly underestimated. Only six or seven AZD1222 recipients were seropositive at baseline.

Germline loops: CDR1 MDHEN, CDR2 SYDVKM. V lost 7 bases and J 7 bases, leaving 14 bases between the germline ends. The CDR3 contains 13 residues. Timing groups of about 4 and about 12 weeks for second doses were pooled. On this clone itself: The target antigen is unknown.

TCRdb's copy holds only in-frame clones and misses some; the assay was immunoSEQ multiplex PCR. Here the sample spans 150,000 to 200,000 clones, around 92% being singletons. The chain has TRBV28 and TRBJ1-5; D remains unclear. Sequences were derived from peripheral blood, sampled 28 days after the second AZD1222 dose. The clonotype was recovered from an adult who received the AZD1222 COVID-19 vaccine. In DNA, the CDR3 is TGTGCCAGCACCGGCGGGAGGTACCAGCCCCAGCATTTT. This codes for CASTGGRYQPQHF.